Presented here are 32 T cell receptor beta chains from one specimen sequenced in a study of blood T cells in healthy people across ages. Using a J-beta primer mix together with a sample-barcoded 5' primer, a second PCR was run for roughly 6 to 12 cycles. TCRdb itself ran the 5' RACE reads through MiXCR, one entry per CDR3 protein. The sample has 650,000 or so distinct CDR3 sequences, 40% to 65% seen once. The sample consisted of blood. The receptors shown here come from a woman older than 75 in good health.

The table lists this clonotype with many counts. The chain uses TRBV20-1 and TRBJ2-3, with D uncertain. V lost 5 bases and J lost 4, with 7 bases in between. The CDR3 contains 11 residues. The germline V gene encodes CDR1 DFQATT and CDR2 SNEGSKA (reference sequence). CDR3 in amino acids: CSAASPDTQYF. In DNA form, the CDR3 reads TGCAGTGCTGCTTCGCCAGATACGCAGTATTTT.

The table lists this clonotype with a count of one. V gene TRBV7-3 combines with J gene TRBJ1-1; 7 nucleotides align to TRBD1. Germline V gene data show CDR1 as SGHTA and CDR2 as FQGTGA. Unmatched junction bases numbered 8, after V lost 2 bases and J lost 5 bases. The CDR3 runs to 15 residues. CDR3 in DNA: TGTGCCAGCAGCTTATTGGCAGGGGGAACTACTGAAGCTTTCTTT. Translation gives CASSLLAGGTTEAFF.

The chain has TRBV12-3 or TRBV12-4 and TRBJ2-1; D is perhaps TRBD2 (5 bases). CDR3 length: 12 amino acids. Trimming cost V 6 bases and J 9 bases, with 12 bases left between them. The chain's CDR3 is CASRLLASEQFF. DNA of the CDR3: TGTGCCAGCAGATTGCTAGCAAGTGAGCAGTTCTTC.

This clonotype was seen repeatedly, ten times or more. The CDR3 DNA reads TGTGCCACCAGTGACCCTGGACTAGCGGGAAAACAAGAGCAGTTCTTC. Residues: CATSDPGLAGKQEQFF. V is TRBV24-1 and J is TRBJ2-1; the match to TRBD2 covers 12 bases. V dropped 4 bases and J dropped 10; count of bases not matched to a gene: 10. The CDR3 consists of 16 residues. Germline-derived CDR1 and CDR2 are KGHDR and SFDVKD.

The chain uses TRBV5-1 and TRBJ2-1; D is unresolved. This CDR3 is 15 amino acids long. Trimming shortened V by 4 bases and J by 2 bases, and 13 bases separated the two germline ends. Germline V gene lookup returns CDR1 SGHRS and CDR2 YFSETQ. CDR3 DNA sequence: TGCGCCAGCAGCGACCAGAAACAAACCTACAATGAGCAGTTCTTC. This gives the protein CASSDQKQTYNEQFF.

The CDR3 bases are TGTGCCAGCAGACGTGACAGGGGGCAGCGTGAAAAACTGTTTTTT. It specifies CASRRDRGQREKLFF. V gene TRBV5-5 combines with J gene TRBJ1-4; TRBD1 agrees at 10 bases. CDR1 and CDR2 (germline): SGHKS, YYEKEE (reference sequence). CDR3 length: 15 residues. The ends lost 5 bases at V and 7 bases at J; junction bases unmatched: 8.

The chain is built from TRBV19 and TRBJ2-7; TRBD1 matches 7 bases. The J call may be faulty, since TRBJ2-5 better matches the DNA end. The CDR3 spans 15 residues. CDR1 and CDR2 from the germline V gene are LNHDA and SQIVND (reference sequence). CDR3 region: CASSRDRVLGETQYF. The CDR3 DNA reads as TGTGCCAGTAGCCGAGACAGGGTTTTAGGGGAGACCCAGTACTTC.

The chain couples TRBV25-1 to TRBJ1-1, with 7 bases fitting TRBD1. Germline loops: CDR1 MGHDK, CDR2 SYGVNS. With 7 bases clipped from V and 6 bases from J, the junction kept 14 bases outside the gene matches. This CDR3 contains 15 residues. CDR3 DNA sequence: TGTGCCAGCACTCAGGGGGGGACTCTTTGGGCTGAAGCTTTCTTT. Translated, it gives CASTQGGTLWAEAFF.

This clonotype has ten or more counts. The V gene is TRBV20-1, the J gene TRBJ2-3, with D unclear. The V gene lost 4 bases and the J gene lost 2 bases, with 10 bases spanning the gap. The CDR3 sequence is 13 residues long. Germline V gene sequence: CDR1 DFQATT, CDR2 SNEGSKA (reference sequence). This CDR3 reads CSATNNPTDTQYF. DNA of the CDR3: TGCAGTGCTACTAATAATCCCACAGATACGCAGTATTTT.

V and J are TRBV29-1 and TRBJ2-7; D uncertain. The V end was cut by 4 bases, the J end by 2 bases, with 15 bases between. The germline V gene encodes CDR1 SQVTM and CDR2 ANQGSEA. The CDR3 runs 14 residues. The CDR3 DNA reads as TGCAGCGTTGTTGCGGCCTCTTTGACCTACGAGCAGTACTTC. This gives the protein CSVVAASLTYEQYF.

DNA of the CDR3: TGTGCCAGCAGCCCTGGGACAGACCAATACGAGCAGTACTTC. Protein product: CASSPGTDQYEQYF. The chain employs TRBV12-3 or TRBV12-4 and TRBJ2-7; 7 bases are a match to TRBD1. The CDR3 loop spans 14 amino acids. V lost 6 bases and J lost 4; bases outside the gene matches: 9.

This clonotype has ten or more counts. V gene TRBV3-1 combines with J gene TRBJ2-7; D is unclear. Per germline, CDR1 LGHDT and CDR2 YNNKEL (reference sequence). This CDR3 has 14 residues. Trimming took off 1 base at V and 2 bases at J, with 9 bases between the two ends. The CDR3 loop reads CASSQGPRTYEQYF. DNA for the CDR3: TGTGCCAGCAGCCAAGGCCCGCGGACCTACGAGCAGTACTTC.

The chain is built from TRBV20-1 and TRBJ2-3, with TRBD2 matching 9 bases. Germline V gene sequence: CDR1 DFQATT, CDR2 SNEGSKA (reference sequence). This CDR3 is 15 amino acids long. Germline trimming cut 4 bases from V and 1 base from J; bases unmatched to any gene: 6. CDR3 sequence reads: CSATLAGARTDTQYF. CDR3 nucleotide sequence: TGCAGTGCTACCTTAGCGGGGGCCCGCACAGATACGCAGTATTTT.

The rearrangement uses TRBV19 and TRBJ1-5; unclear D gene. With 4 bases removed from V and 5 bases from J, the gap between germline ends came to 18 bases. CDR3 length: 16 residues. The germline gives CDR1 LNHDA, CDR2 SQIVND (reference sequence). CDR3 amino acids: CASSSSRGGGDQPQHF. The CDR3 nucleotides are TGTGCCAGTAGTAGTAGTAGAGGAGGTGGGGATCAGCCCCAGCATTTT.

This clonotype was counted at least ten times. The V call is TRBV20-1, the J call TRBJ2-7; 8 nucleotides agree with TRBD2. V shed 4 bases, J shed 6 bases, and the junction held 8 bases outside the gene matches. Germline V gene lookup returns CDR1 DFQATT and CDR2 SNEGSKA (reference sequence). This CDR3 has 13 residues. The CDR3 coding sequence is TGCAGTGCTAACTCAGCGGGGGCGGGCGAGCAGTACTTC. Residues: CSANSAGAGEQYF.

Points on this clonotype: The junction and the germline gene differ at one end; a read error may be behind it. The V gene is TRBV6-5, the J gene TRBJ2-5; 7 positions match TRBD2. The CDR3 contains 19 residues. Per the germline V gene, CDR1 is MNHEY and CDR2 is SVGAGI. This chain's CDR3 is CASSYSMPSGGGPLETQYF. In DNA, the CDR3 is TGTGCCAGCAGTTACTCGATGCCCTCGGGGGGAGGGCCGTTGGAGACCCAATACTTC.

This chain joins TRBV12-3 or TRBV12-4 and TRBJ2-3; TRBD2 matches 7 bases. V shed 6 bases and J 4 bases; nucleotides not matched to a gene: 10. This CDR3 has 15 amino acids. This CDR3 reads CASSRGRAGSDTQYF. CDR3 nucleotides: TGTGCCAGCAGCCGCGGACGAGCGGGATCAGATACGCAGTATTTT.

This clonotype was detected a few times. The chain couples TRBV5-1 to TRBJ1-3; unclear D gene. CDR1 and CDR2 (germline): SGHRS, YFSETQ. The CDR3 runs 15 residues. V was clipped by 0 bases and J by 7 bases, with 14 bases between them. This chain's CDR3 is CASSLDLGRTNTIYF. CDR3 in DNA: TGCGCCAGCAGCTTGGATCTGGGCAGAACGAACACCATATATTTT.

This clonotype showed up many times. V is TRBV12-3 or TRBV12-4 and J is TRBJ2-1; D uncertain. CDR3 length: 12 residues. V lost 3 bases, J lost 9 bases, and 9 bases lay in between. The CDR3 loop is CASSFTAVEQFF. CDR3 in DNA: TGTGCCAGCAGTTTTACGGCGGTTGAGCAGTTCTTC.

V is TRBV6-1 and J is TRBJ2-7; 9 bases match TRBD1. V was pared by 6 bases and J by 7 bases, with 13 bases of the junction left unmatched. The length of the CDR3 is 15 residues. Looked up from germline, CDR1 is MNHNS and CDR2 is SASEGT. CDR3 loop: CASSLDMGQGREQYF. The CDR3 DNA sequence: TGTGCCAGCAGCCTAGACATGGGACAGGGCCGAGAGCAGTACTTC.

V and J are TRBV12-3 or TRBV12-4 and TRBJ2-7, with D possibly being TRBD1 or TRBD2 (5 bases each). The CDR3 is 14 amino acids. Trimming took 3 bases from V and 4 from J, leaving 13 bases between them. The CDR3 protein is CASSFWDQVYEQYF. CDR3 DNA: TGTGCCAGCAGTTTCTGGGACCAGGTTTACGAGCAGTACTTC.

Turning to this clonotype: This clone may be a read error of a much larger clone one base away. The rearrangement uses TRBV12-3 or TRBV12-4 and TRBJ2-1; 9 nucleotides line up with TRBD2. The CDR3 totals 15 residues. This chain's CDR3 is CVSSPLSGGGNEQFF. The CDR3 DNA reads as TGTGTCAGCAGTCCACTTAGCGGGGGCGGGAATGAGCAGTTCTTC.

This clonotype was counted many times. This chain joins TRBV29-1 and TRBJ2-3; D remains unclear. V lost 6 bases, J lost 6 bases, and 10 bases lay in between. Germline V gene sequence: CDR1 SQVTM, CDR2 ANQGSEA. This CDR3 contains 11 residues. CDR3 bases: TGCAGCGTCCCAAGGGCTGATACGCAGTATTTT. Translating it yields CSVPRADTQYF.

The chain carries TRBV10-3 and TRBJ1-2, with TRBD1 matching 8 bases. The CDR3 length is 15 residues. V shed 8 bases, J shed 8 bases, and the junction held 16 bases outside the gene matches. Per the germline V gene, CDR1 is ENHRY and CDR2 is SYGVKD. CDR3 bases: TGTGCCATCGGAAGGGTGGACAGGGACTCCTTAGGCTACACCTTC. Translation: CAIGRVDRDSLGYTF.

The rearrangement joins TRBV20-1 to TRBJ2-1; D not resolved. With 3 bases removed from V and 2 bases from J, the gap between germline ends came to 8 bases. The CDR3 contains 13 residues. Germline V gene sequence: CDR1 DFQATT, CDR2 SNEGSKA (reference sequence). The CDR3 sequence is CSASGIAYNEQFF. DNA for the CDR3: TGCAGTGCTAGTGGGATAGCCTACAATGAGCAGTTCTTC.

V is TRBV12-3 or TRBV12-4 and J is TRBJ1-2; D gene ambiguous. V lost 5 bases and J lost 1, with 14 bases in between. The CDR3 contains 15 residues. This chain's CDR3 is CASSPQVNYNYGYTF. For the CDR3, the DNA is TGTGCCAGCAGTCCGCAAGTAAACTATAACTATGGCTACACCTTC.

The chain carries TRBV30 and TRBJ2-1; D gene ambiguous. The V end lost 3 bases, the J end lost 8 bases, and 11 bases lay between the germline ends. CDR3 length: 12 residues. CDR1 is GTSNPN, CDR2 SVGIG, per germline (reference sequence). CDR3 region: CAWRAEAYEQFF. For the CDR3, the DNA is TGTGCCTGGAGGGCTGAAGCGTATGAGCAGTTCTTC.

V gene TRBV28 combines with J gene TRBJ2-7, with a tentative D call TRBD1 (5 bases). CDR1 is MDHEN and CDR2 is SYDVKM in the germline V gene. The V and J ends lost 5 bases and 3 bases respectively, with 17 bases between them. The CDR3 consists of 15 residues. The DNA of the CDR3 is TGTGCCAGCAGTGCCTCGGTGCAGGGCGTCTACGAGCAGTACTTC. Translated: CASSASVQGVYEQYF. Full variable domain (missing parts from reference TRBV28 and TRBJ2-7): DVKVTQSSRYLVKRTGEKVFLECVQDMDHENMFWYRQDPGLGLRLIYFSYDVKMKEKGDIPEGYSVSREKKERFSLILESASTNQTSMYLCASSASVQGVYEQYFGPGTRLTVT.

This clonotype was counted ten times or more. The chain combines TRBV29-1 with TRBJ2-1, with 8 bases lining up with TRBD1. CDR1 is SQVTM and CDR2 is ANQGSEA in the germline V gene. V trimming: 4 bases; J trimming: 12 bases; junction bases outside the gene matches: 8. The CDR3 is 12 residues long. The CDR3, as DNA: TGCAGCGTTGCCGAAGCTGACAGGGGGCAGTTCTTC. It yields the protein CSVAEADRGQFF.

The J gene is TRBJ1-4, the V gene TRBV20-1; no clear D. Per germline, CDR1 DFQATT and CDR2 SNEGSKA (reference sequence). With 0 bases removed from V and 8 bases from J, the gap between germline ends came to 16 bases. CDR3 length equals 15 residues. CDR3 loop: CSARDKYEVVEKLFF. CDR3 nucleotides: TGCAGTGCTAGAGATAAGTATGAAGTGGTAGAAAAACTGTTTTTT.

CDR3 in DNA: TGTGCCGGGGCCAAGGGGACTAGGGGAGAGACCCAGTACTTC. As protein: CAGAKGTRGETQYF. The chain recombines TRBV2 with TRBJ2-5; 8 bases match TRBD2. V lost 11 bases, J lost 4 bases, and 12 bases stayed unmatched. CDR1 SNHLY and CDR2 FYNNEI come from the germline V gene. This CDR3 comprises 14 residues.

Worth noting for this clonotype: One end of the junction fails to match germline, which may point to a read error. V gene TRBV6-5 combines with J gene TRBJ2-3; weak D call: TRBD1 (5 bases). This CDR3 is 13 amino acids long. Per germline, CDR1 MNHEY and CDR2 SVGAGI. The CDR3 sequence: CASGKTDTDTQYF. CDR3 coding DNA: TGTGCCAGCGGGAAGACAGACACAGATACACAGTATTTT.